The text below deals with one T cell receptor beta chain. The antigen is not known. This sample was taken from a study of T-cell memory formation after mild COVID-19. Study-level points and caveats: Prior to infection, memory already included some responding clones, suggesting cross-reactive memory joined.

Germline V gives CDR1 MNHEY, CDR2 SMNVEV (reference sequence). J was trimmed by 2 bases and V by 5 bases; bases with no gene match: 8. The CDR3 sequence is 16 residues long. TCRdb used MiXCR to reprocess the 5' RACE reads, holding one entry per CDR3 protein. The sample lists 500,000 to 650,000 distinct CDR3 sequences; about 20% were seen once. Sequencing input: PBMCs or a T cell subset sorted from them (not recorded which). The source of this sequence is an adult woman who had mild COVID-19 (a few samples of this study predate the infection). Cell type and time point are not known. The rearrangement uses TRBV27 and TRBJ2-7, with 11 bases fitting TRBD2. CDR3 bases: TGTGCCAGCAGTCCGATCGGACTAGCGGGTGCCTACGAGCAGTACTTC. This translates into CASSPIGLAGAYEQYF.